The 15 T cell receptor beta chains below all came from one sample that was sequenced in a study of response to subunit inactivated influenza vaccine. From the RT-PCR reads, TCRdb called clonotypes with MiXCR, one entry per CDR3 protein. The sample records roughly 550,000 distinct CDR3 sequences, 20% to 25% being singletons. These sequences were also reported in another study, on T cells expressing NK-cell markers. This second study says: TCR beta cDNA was generated via 5'RACE template switching incorporating UMIs.

The specimen comprised CD4+ T cells sorted from PBMCs, sampled roughly 12 days after vaccination. These receptors were collected from a man in his fifties who received an inactivated influenza vaccine.

This chain joins TRBV6-1 and TRBJ2-1; D ambiguous. Per the germline V gene, CDR1 is MNHNS and CDR2 is SASEGT. V lost 10 bases and J 7 bases, leaving 20 bases between the germline ends. The CDR3 runs to 14 residues. This CDR3 reads CATRTTPLSNEQFF. In DNA, the CDR3 is TGTGCCACAAGAACAACACCTCTAAGTAATGAGCAGTTCTTC.

The DNA for the CDR3 is TGCAGCTTCCGGGACCTGAGCTCCTACGAGCAGTACTTC. Protein product: CSFRDLSSYEQYF. The chain carries TRBV29-1 and TRBJ2-7; D might be TRBD1 or TRBD2, each matching 5 bases. V was clipped by 8 bases and J by 0 bases, with 14 bases between them. There are 13 residues in the CDR3. Looked up from germline, CDR1 is SQVTM and CDR2 is ANQGSEA.

V is TRBV11-2 and J is TRBJ1-1; tentatively, D is TRBD1 (6 bases). The ends were cut back, 0 bases at V and 1 base at J, with 9 bases in the middle. The CDR3 has 15 residues. Germline V lookup: CDR1 SGHAT, CDR2 FQNNGV. The chain's CDR3 is CASSLDWGPNTEAFF. The CDR3 nucleotides read TGTGCCAGCAGCTTAGATTGGGGGCCGAACACTGAAGCTTTCTTT.

This clonotype has more than one count but fewer than ten. The gene calls are TRBV28 and TRBJ2-2, with D maybe TRBD2 (5 bases). CDR3 size: 13 residues. Deletions cut 6 bases from V and 5 bases from J, with 10 bases between. Looked up from germline, CDR1 is MDHEN and CDR2 is SYDVKM. This CDR3 is CASRSLATGELFF. CDR3 nucleotides: TGTGCCAGCAGGTCCCTAGCAACCGGGGAGCTGTTTTTT. Full variable domain (outside the CDR3, taken from reference TRBV28 and TRBJ2-2): DVKVTQSSRYLVKRTGEKVFLECVQDMDHENMFWYRQDPGLGLRLIYFSYDVKMKEKGDIPEGYSVSREKKERFSLILESASTNQTSMYLCASRSLATGELFFGEGSRLTVL.

The chain carries TRBV12-3 or TRBV12-4 and TRBJ2-7, with D possibly matching TRBD2 (6 bases). Deletions cut 5 bases from V and 5 bases from J, with 16 bases between. The CDR3 has 14 amino acids. Here the CDR3 DNA reads TGTGCCAGCAGTCAAGGGACTCGGACTAACGAGCAGTACTTC. Protein sequence: CASSQGTRTNEQYF.

The chain couples TRBV12-3 or TRBV12-4 to TRBJ2-3; 10 nucleotides match TRBD2. This CDR3 region has 15 residues. Trimming at V came to 5 bases and at J to 1 base, leaving 3 bases not matched to a gene. The CDR3 DNA reads TGTGCCAGCAGTATAAGCGGGGGGGGCACAGATACGCAGTATTTT. It codes for CASSISGGGTDTQYF.

The rearrangement joins TRBV5-1 to TRBJ2-7, with D perhaps TRBD1 or TRBD2 (5 bases each). CDR1 and CDR2 from the germline V gene are SGHRS and YFSETQ. The CDR3 spans 14 residues. V was clipped by 4 bases and J by 2 bases, with 13 bases between them. The CDR3 DNA reads as TGCGCCAGCAGCCCACCGGGACCCCCCTACGAGCAGTACTTC. The encoded protein is CASSPPGPPYEQYF.

This clonotype appeared many times. The chain carries TRBV7-2 and TRBJ1-4; D unresolved. This CDR3 comprises 13 residues. Germline V gene data show CDR1 as SGHTA and CDR2 as FQGNSA. V shed 1 base and J shed 8 bases, with 8 bases lying between them. CDR3 amino acids: CASSLELNEKLFF. The CDR3, as DNA: TGTGCCAGCAGCTTAGAGCTGAACGAAAAACTGTTTTTT.

The sample holds many counts of this clonotype. The chain recombines TRBV12-3 or TRBV12-4 with TRBJ1-2, with TRBD1 matching 9 bases. V lost 5 bases, J lost 4 bases, and 2 bases stayed unmatched. The CDR3 consists of 13 residues. CDR3 DNA: TGTGCCAGCAGTCGGGACAGGGTCTATGGCTACACCTTC. As protein: CASSRDRVYGYTF.

The chain links TRBV4-3 to TRBJ1-1; unclear D gene. V was pared by 1 base and J by 7 bases, with 10 bases between. The CDR3 runs to 13 residues. Germline V gives CDR1 LGHNA, CDR2 YSLEER. CDR3 amino acids: CASSQGMDREAFF. The CDR3 nucleotides read TGCGCCAGCAGCCAAGGCATGGACCGTGAAGCTTTCTTT.

The rearrangement uses TRBV6-2 or TRBV6-3 and TRBJ2-7; perhaps D is TRBD1 or TRBD2 (5 bases each). V lost 5 bases and J lost 1, with 12 bases in between. Germline V gene data show CDR1 as MNHEY and CDR2 as SVGEGT. This CDR3 has 14 residues. CDR3 amino acids: CASSRPGTSYEQYF. DNA of the CDR3: TGTGCCAGCAGTCGACCCGGGACGTCCTACGAGCAGTACTTC.

The V and J genes are TRBV20-1 and TRBJ1-4; a possible D gene is TRBD1 (5 bases). The CDR3 has 12 amino acids. Germline lookup yields CDR1 DFQATT and CDR2 SNEGSKA (reference sequence). Trimming pared 5 bases from V and 10 bases from J, leaving 14 bases between. CDR3 region: CSALVGDGKLFF. The CDR3 DNA sequence: TGCAGTGCTCTGGTCGGGGACGGAAAACTGTTTTTT.

J is TRBJ2-1 and V is TRBV7-2; 12 nucleotides match TRBD1. The CDR3 is 16 amino acids. Trimming removed 3 bases from V and 6 bases from J; junction bases left unmatched: 6. Germline values: CDR1 SGHTA, CDR2 FQGNSA. The CDR3: CASSLGTGGLINEQFF. The CDR3 coding sequence is TGTGCCAGCAGCTTGGGGACAGGGGGCCTCATCAATGAGCAGTTCTTC.

The table lists this clonotype with a few counts. The chain recombines TRBV6-6 with TRBJ1-2; 8 positions match TRBD1. CDR1 MNHNY and CDR2 SVGAGI come from the germline V gene (reference sequence). This CDR3 is built from 13 residues. V gave up 5 bases and J gave up 3 bases; unmatched junction bases: 2. This CDR3 reads CASSQGADYGYTF. In DNA, the CDR3 is TGTGCCAGCAGTCAGGGGGCTGACTATGGCTACACCTTC.

The chain carries TRBV25-1 and TRBJ2-1; the D gene is possibly TRBD1 (5 bases). The germline CDR1 and CDR2 sequences are MGHDK and SYGVNS. Deletions cut 10 bases from V and 6 bases from J, with 13 bases between. The CDR3 sequence is 12 residues long. The CDR3: CATAPGLNEQFF. Here the CDR3 DNA reads TGTGCCACCGCCCCAGGGCTCAATGAGCAGTTCTTC.